This T cell receptor beta chain appears in the sequencing data of a study of T-cell reconstitution after alpha-beta-depleted transplantation in children. CDR1 and CDR2 (germline): MDHEN, SYDVKM. The V end lost 3 bases, the J end lost 0 bases, and 14 bases lay between the germline ends. The CDR3 covers 16 residues. Preparing the TCRbeta library involved the use of unique molecular identifiers. From the PCR reads, TCRdb called clonotypes with MiXCR, one entry per CDR3 protein. The profile covers 30,000 or so distinct CDR3 sequences, with less than 8.5% appearing a single time and 27% taken by the ten largest. This clonotype was seen many times. The target antigen is unknown. General study findings and limits: Expanded graft clones numbering several hundred reportedly gave rise to alpha-beta T cells about two months after transplant. Newly made T cells mostly supplied T-cell counts and diversity one year after transplant. Surviving recipient cells, namely T cells and thymic progenitors, were the source of high day-60 TCRbeta diversity in some patients.

The source is a child under two years old who had a stem cell transplant for acute myeloid leukemia, so the T cells may come from the graft donor. Sequencing used peripheral blood, obtained 60 days after TCRalphabeta/CD19-depleted stem cell transplant. The rearrangement uses TRBV28 and TRBJ2-5; D might be TRBD2 (6 bases). The CDR3 sequence is CASSFPPLAYQETQYF. DNA of the CDR3: TGTGCCAGCAGTTTTCCCCCTCTAGCGTACCAAGAGACCCAGTACTTC.